This TCR beta chain was recorded in a study of identical twins. Study observations and caveats: The conclusions drew on cross-sectional statistical analysis instead of tracking the same donors. A lower insertion count was a feature of abundant cord blood beta clonotypes, with no such feature in memory repertoires. Beta out-of-frame twin sharing showed a weaker excess.

To note about this clonotype: Its antigen is unidentified.

Template switching created a universal primer site, and the cDNA included unique molecular identifiers. TCRdb independently ran MiXCR on the 5' RACE reads; one entry per CDR3 protein. The sample holds about 480,000 distinct CDR3 sequences, approximately 14% seen once. The CDR3 spans 15 residues. V shed 5 bases and J shed 4 bases, with 14 bases lying between them. These data also featured in a second study, about yellow fever vaccine responses in identical twins.

Sequencing was carried out using CD4+ T cells sorted from blood. The clonotype comes from a woman in her late teens or twenties in good health. The gene calls are TRBV12-3 or TRBV12-4 and TRBJ2-2, with D tentatively TRBD1 (5 bases). The CDR3 here is CASSQGLTATGELFF. In nucleotides, the CDR3 is TGTGCCAGCAGTCAGGGTCTTACCGCCACCGGGGAGCTGTTTTTT.